This record concerns one T cell receptor beta chain sequence. The antigen is undetermined. V dropped 11 bases and J dropped 7 bases, with 18 bases sitting between them. Per germline, CDR1 ENHRY and CDR2 SYGVKD. The CDR3 sequence is 13 residues long. The template used for profiling TCR beta VDJ and CDR3 was genomic DNA. TCRdb processed the reads anew with MiXCR; each CDR3 protein has one entry. The data show more than 250,000 distinct CDR3 sequences, approximately 56% seen once. This entry is derived from a study of CD8+CD57+ T cells in acquired aplastic anemia. About the research overall: DNA per sorted CD4+ or CD8+ sample ranged about 0.17 to 30 ug, averaging 3.2 ug.

The study, taken as a whole, reports: Patients and controls shared 25 to 30 CD8+ CDR3 sequences, which appeared highly expressed in patients and within their immunodominant clones.

The source of this sequence is a human donor with severe aplastic anemia or a healthy control (not recorded which). The chain has TRBV10-3 and TRBJ2-1; D gene ambiguous. Sequencing was done on a sample of sorted CD4+, CD8+, or CD8+CD57+ T cells (not recorded which) from PBMCs. CDR3 amino acids: CAARNTPGNEQFF. In DNA, the CDR3 is TGTGCCGCCCGAAACACCCCGGGTAATGAGCAGTTCTTC.